This T cell receptor beta chain is drawn from a study of T cell responses to AZD1222 COVID-19 vaccine (dated by TCRdb to about 2021). Some background on the complete study: AZD1222 recipients with second doses at about 4 weeks or about 12 weeks were pooled, because spike-specific TCR depth and breadth did not differ between schedules. TCR sequencing covered 233 trial participants: about 210 given two doses of AZD1222 and 26 given two doses of MenACWY control vaccine. Trial participants were enrolled by age into subgroups of 18-55, 56-69 and 70-plus years, and around 150, 28 and 57 TCR-sequenced participants, respectively, were included in these subgroups.

The CDR3 sequence holds 14 residues, the cysteine and phenylalanine included. Only the CDR3 portion is preserved as DNA: 42 bases, with reading frame beginning at the first base. V loses 0 bases, J loses 4 bases, and the germline ends lie 9 bases apart. CDR1 and CDR2, looked up from the germline V gene, are MNHNS and SASEGT. Points the paper makes about the study in general: The 56-69-year group was small, and its depth increase did not reach significance, likely because of low power. Epitopes outside the regions mutated in the B.1.351 and B.1.1.7 variants were reportedly recognized by nearly half of the unique spike-specific TCRs. The whole spike protein was spanned by vaccine-associated CD4 TCRs, and dominant responses were seen in regions 160-218 and 743-854. Because no samples from the day 14 peak response were available, repertoires could be characterized only after the peak T cell response. Most participants were white British and females outnumbered males, and the authors suggested that clonal diversity may have been underestimated. After two AZD1222 doses, both the breadth and the depth of spike-specific TCRs were significantly higher than at day 0 and than in MenACWY recipients. Conclusions about previously exposed vaccinees are limited because only five to seven AZD1222 recipients were SARS-CoV-2 seropositive at baseline.

The time point label, read with the paper, signifies: baseline before first vaccination. Samples from vaccinated people were obtained from the UK trials COV001 and COV002, which included a single-blind randomized controlled phase 2/3 trial of AZD1222 (ChAdOx1 nCoV-19) in healthy adults. For TCRbeta chain sequencing, PBMC samples were collected from trial participants at day 0 and at day 28 after the second dose. This clone showed up just once. Its antigen is still unknown. No much larger clone exists at a distance of one base, and base qualities are not known. The CDR3 regions of human TCRbeta chains were analyzed by immunosequencing. Under the source paper's analysis protocol: Repertoire TCRs were matched against a reference library of SARS-CoV-2-specific TCRs generated with the MIRA antigen-specificity platform. Breadth meant the fraction of unique TCRs that were SARS-CoV-2-associated, whereas depth meant the fraction of total T cells that were SARS-CoV-2-associated. Using the MIRA data, each spike-specific TCR was mapped to the spike region that the TCR reacts to and placed in a CD4 or CD8 class. Log10-transformed breadth and depth values were compared by one-way ANOVA with Sidak's multiple comparisons tests. Drawn from immuneACCESS, this table holds only the in-frame rearrangements with V and J called that TCRdb kept. Clones are partly lost; checked studies trace under half to an unresolved V gene and leave the rest unexplained. V, J and clone size are taken as reported in that table, and D and trimming were inferred from the DNA itself. For this sample there are some 120,000 clones; approximately 93% appear just once. Roughly 0.91% of the sample goes to the ten largest clones.

This sequence was found in an adult in good health. This sequence uses TRBV6-1 and TRBJ1-2; no D segment can be confidently identified. The sequenced sample was peripheral blood, obtained on day 0 of AZD1222 vaccination. The CDR3 region has the sequence CASSEARALYGYTF. The DNA sequence is given as TGTGCCAGCAGTGAAGCGCGGGCACTCTATGGCTACACCTTC.